The next 30 T cell receptor beta chains were all read from a single sample in a study of identical twins. MiXCR, run by TCRdb on the 5' RACE reads, gives a single entry per CDR3 protein. The sample includes hundreds of thousands of distinct CDR3 sequences, over 15% seen only once; the top ten take 10% to 15%. The same specimen was also included in a second study, on T cells expressing NK-cell markers.

The source material was PBMCs. The receptors here all came from a woman between 18 and 29 years old in good health.

The genes are TRBV12-3 or TRBV12-4 and TRBJ2-7; 8 bases agree with TRBD2. This CDR3 is built from 14 residues. The V segment lost 5 bases and the J segment 3 bases; nucleotides outside the gene matches: 6. The CDR3 reads CASSLRLANYEQYF. The CDR3 DNA sequence: TGTGCCAGCAGTCTAAGACTAGCGAACTACGAGCAGTACTTC.

This chain's CDR3 is CASCDGQGVLGNQPQHF. The DNA for the CDR3 is TGCGCCAGCTGCGATGGACAAGGGGTATTGGGCAATCAGCCCCAGCATTTT. The rearrangement links TRBV10-2 to TRBJ1-5; possibly TRBD1 for D (5 bases). V lost 8 bases and J lost 2, with 22 bases in between. This CDR3 has 17 residues. Per the germline V gene, CDR1 is WSHSY and CDR2 is SAAADI.

This clonotype was seen more than once but under ten times. The V gene is TRBV12-3 or TRBV12-4, the J gene TRBJ2-1; the D call may be TRBD1 or TRBD2 (5 bases each). V shed 3 bases and J shed 8 bases, with 17 bases lying between them. The CDR3 has 15 amino acids. In nucleotides, the CDR3 is TGTGCCAGCAGTTTGAGCAGGGACCTAGGGGATGAGCAGTTCTTC. Amino acids: CASSLSRDLGDEQFF.

This sequence joins TRBV18 and TRBJ1-1; D possibly corresponds to TRBD1 (5 bases). The germline V and J ends were trimmed by 0 bases and 5 bases, with 10 bases remaining between them. The CDR3 covers 14 residues. The germline V gene has CDR1 KGHSH and CDR2 LQKENI. The CDR3 bases are TGTGCCAGCTCACCACCGGGGGTTTCTACTGAAGCTTTCTTT. Translating it yields CASSPPGVSTEAFF.

The rearrangement links TRBV30 to TRBJ2-1; D is uncertain. Germline lookup yields CDR1 GTSNPN and CDR2 SVGIG (reference sequence). The CDR3 has 14 residues. V was shortened by 4 bases and J by 0 bases, with 10 bases between the two germline ends. CDR3 in amino acids: CAWTPAISYNEQFF. In DNA form, the CDR3 reads TGTGCCTGGACCCCAGCGATCTCCTACAATGAGCAGTTCTTC.

This clonotype has a handful of counts. The chain has TRBV5-1 and TRBJ2-3; 8 bases fit TRBD2. Germline lookup yields CDR1 SGHRS and CDR2 YFSETQ. The CDR3 consists of 15 residues. After removal of 0 bases from V and 5 bases from J, the junction contained 5 bases not matched to a gene. The CDR3: CASSLAGLAVDTQYF. The CDR3 DNA reads TGCGCCAGCAGCTTGGCCGGACTAGCAGTAGATACGCAGTATTTT.

The chain has TRBV7-3 and TRBJ2-1; the match to TRBD1 covers 7 bases. CDR3 size: 15 residues. The V gene's germline CDR1 is SGHTA and CDR2 FQGTGA. The V and J ends lost 4 bases and 4 bases, in that order; junction bases with no gene match: 7. CDR3: CASSSLADRYNEQFF. Written as DNA, the CDR3 is TGTGCCAGCAGCTCTCTTGCGGACAGGTACAATGAGCAGTTCTTC.

This clonotype appeared a few times. J is TRBJ2-7 and V is TRBV20-1; 10 positions match TRBD1. The germline gives CDR1 DFQATT, CDR2 SNEGSKA (reference sequence). The length of the CDR3 is 14 residues. The trim removed 3 bases at V and 3 bases at J, leaving 5 bases unmatched. This CDR3 reads CSASPGTGDYEQYF. In DNA, the CDR3 is TGCAGTGCTAGCCCAGGGACAGGGGACTACGAGCAGTACTTC.

This clonotype was counted many times. The CDR3 here is CASSRAGGKSTDTQYF. CDR3 bases: TGTGCCAGCAGCCGAGCGGGGGGGAAAAGCACAGATACGCAGTATTTT. This chain links TRBV5-4 with TRBJ2-3, with 10 bases matching TRBD2. CDR1 is SGHNT and CDR2 is YYREEE in the germline V gene (reference sequence). V lost 4 bases to trimming and J lost 0 bases; unmatched junction nucleotides: 5. The length of the CDR3 is 16 residues.

Many counts were recorded for this clonotype. V usage is TRBV13 and J usage is TRBJ2-3, with no clear D. Trimming shortened V by 5 bases and J by 8 bases, and 14 bases separated the two germline ends. CDR1 and CDR2 from the germline V gene are PRHDT and FYEKMQ (reference sequence). This CDR3 has 13 residues. The CDR3 sequence is CASSIRKRVTQYF. The CDR3 nucleotides read TGTGCCAGCAGCATCCGCAAGCGAGTTACGCAGTATTTT. Variable domain in full (rest from reference TRBV13 and TRBJ2-3): AAGVIQSPRHLIKEKRETATLKCYPIPRHDTVYWYQQGPGQDPQFLISFYEKMQSDKGSIPDRFSAQQFSDYHSELNMSSLELGDSALYFCASSIRKRVTQYFGPGTRLTVL.

This chain uses TRBV20-1 with TRBJ2-7; a weak D match, TRBD2 (5 bases). The CDR3 sequence is 12 residues long. With 6 bases removed from V and 2 bases from J, the gap between germline ends came to 11 bases. Germline V gene data show CDR1 as DFQATT and CDR2 as SNEGSKA (reference sequence). The CDR3: CSAPGGPYEQYF. The CDR3 DNA reads TGCAGTGCCCCCGGAGGACCCTACGAGCAGTACTTC.

This clonotype has at least ten counts. This rearrangement joins TRBV12-3 or TRBV12-4 to TRBJ2-5; D remains unclear. V lost 3 bases to trimming and J lost 5 bases, with 4 bases between them. The CDR3 is 11 residues long. The CDR3 here is CASSLKETQYF. The CDR3 coding sequence is TGTGCCAGCAGTTTGAAGGAGACCCAGTACTTC.

The chain couples TRBV10-1 to TRBJ2-2; 10 bases agree with TRBD1. CDR3 length: 14 amino acids. Trimming removed 6 bases from V and 5 bases from J; junction bases left unmatched: 3. CDR1 is WNHNN, CDR2 SYGVQD, per germline (reference sequence). CDR3 DNA sequence: TGCGCCAGCAGCGGGACAGGGGCGACCGGGGAGCTGTTTTTT. Its protein product is CASSGTGATGELFF.

This chain connects TRBV7-2 to TRBJ1-1; D gene unclear. V lost 4 bases and J lost 5, with 14 bases in between. This CDR3 comprises 14 residues. Per germline, CDR1 SGHTA and CDR2 FQGNSA. The CDR3 here is CASSSDWPGTEAFF. The CDR3 nucleotides are TGTGCCAGCAGCTCGGACTGGCCGGGGACTGAAGCTTTCTTT.

This clonotype was seen a few times. The chain carries TRBV7-6 and TRBJ2-1, with D possibly being TRBD2 (5 bases). CDR3 length equals 13 residues. The V gene's germline CDR1 is SGHVS and CDR2 FNYEAQ. Deletions cut 4 bases from V and 7 bases from J, with 11 bases between. The DNA for the CDR3 is TGTGCCAGCAGCTCGCTGTGGACTAATGAGCAGTTCTTC. This sequence encodes CASSSLWTNEQFF.

This chain links TRBV19 with TRBJ2-2, with 9 bases lining up with TRBD1. The germline gives CDR1 LNHDA, CDR2 SQIVND (reference sequence). J lost 4 bases, V lost 3 bases, and 3 bases had no gene match. CDR3 length equals 15 residues. CDR3 in amino acids: CASSMGDRVTGELFF. The CDR3 nucleotides read TGTGCCAGTAGTATGGGGGACAGGGTCACCGGGGAGCTGTTTTTT.

This clonotype showed up just a few times. The V call is TRBV3-1, the J call TRBJ2-5; a possible D gene is TRBD2 (6 bases). The CDR3 contains 15 residues. Trimming took off 1 base at V and 2 bases at J, with 11 bases between the two ends. Per the germline V gene, CDR1 is LGHDT and CDR2 is YNNKEL (reference sequence). In nucleotides, the CDR3 is TGTGCCAGCAGCCAAGCGGTGCGGGGTCAAGAGACCCAGTACTTC. Residues: CASSQAVRGQETQYF.

The rearrangement links TRBV6-5 to TRBJ2-7; no reliable D call. Trimming removed 2 bases at V and 7 bases at J, with 12 bases between. From germline, CDR1 is MNHEY and CDR2 SVGAGI. CDR3 length equals 13 residues. The CDR3 sequence is CASSYPLMGEQYF. CDR3 in DNA: TGTGCCAGCAGTTACCCCCTCATGGGGGAGCAGTACTTC.

The sample holds many counts of this clonotype. This chain links TRBV6-1 with TRBJ2-1; D is possibly TRBD1 or TRBD2 (5 bases each). The germline V gene encodes CDR1 MNHNS and CDR2 SASEGT. Trimming stripped 8 bases from V and 4 bases from J, with 15 bases between. This CDR3 is built from 14 residues. The CDR3 DNA sequence: TGTGCCAGCCAAGTCCGGGACGGGTACAATGAGCAGTTCTTC. Translating it yields CASQVRDGYNEQFF.

This clonotype occurred a few times. The chain uses TRBV12-3 or TRBV12-4 and TRBJ1-1, with D possibly matching TRBD1 (5 bases). The CDR3 covers 14 residues. Trimming removed 5 bases at V and 6 bases at J, with 16 bases between. The chain's CDR3 is CASSPFPGAAEAFF. CDR3 in DNA: TGTGCCAGCAGTCCCTTCCCTGGGGCGGCTGAAGCTTTCTTT.

In its sample, this clonotype was seen many times. The CDR3 loop is CASSLREDYNEQFF. The CDR3 bases are TGTGCCAGCAGCTTAAGAGAGGATTACAATGAGCAGTTCTTC. The chain couples TRBV7-9 to TRBJ2-1, with D unresolved. This CDR3 spans 14 amino acids. Germline V CDR1 and CDR2: SEHNR, FQNEAQ (reference sequence). The V and J ends lost 2 bases and 4 bases respectively, with 9 bases between them.

The V call is TRBV6-2 or TRBV6-3, the J call TRBJ2-1; TRBD1 matches at 8 bases. Trimming removed 3 bases from V and 6 bases from J; junction bases left unmatched: 10. This CDR3 has 16 residues. Germline values: CDR1 MNHEY, CDR2 SVGEGT. The CDR3 DNA reads TGTGCCAGCAGTTATCCGGGCCCGGGACAGGTCAATGAGCAGTTCTTC. It specifies CASSYPGPGQVNEQFF.

The rearrangement joins TRBV13 to TRBJ2-7; the match to TRBD1 covers 9 bases. The CDR3 is made up of 14 amino acids. CDR1 is PRHDT and CDR2 is FYEKMQ in the germline V gene (reference sequence). The ends lost 2 bases at V and 5 bases at J; junction bases unmatched: 4. The CDR3: CASSLRQGVDEQYF. CDR3 in DNA: TGTGCCAGCAGCTTAAGACAGGGGGTGGACGAGCAGTACTTC. Variable domain in full (rest from reference TRBV13 and TRBJ2-7): AAGVIQSPRHLIKEKRETATLKCYPIPRHDTVYWYQQGPGQDPQFLISFYEKMQSDKGSIPDRFSAQQFSDYHSELNMSSLELGDSALYFCASSLRQGVDEQYFGPGTRLTVT.

This chain connects TRBV12-3 or TRBV12-4 to TRBJ2-3; D remains ambiguous. The CDR3 is 13 residues long. V was cut by 6 bases and J by 5 bases, with 12 bases left in between. The CDR3 sequence: CASSPREEDTQYF. The CDR3 DNA follows: TGTGCCAGCAGCCCCCGAGAGGAAGATACGCAGTATTTT.

This clonotype was seen a handful of times. The chain is built from TRBV7-6 and TRBJ2-2, with D unclear. Per the germline V gene, CDR1 is SGHVS and CDR2 is FNYEAQ. Between the trimmed V and J ends, which lost 2 bases and 5 bases, there was a span of 9 bases. The CDR3 has 14 residues. The chain's CDR3 is CASSLIEYTGELFF. As DNA, the CDR3 is TGTGCCAGCAGCTTAATAGAATATACCGGGGAGCTGTTTTTT.

V and J are TRBV7-9 and TRBJ2-3, with TRBD1 identical over 11 bases. CDR3 length: 16 residues. The ends lost 1 base at V and 6 bases at J; junction bases unmatched: 6. The germline gives CDR1 SEHNR, CDR2 FQNEAQ (reference sequence). The CDR3 DNA is TGTGCCAGCAGCTTAGTTCCGGGACAGGGGGTGGATACGCAGTATTTT. Encoded protein: CASSLVPGQGVDTQYF. Supplemented by reference TRBV7-9 and TRBJ2-3, the full variable domain reads DTGVSQNPRHKITKRGQNVTFRCDPISEHNRLYWYRQTLGQGPEFLTYFQNEAQLEKSRLLSDRFSAERPKGSFSTLEIQRTEQGDSAMYLCASSLVPGQGVDTQYFGPGTRLTVL.

The rearrangement joins TRBV6-1 to TRBJ2-5, with D possibly matching TRBD1 (6 bases). The CDR3 length is 16 residues. Germline V gene sequence: CDR1 MNHNS, CDR2 SASEGT. Trimming shortened V by 3 bases and J by 4 bases, and 18 bases separated the two germline ends. This chain's CDR3 is CASSDRGRRGIETQYF. The CDR3 bases are TGTGCCAGCAGTGACAGGGGTAGGAGAGGAATAGAGACCCAGTACTTC.

The sample holds a few counts of this clonotype. As DNA, the CDR3 is TGTGCCATCAAAGGGGGTGTATCGGGGATCGACGAGCAGTACTTC. Amino acid sequence: CAIKGGVSGIDEQYF. This chain links TRBV10-3 with TRBJ2-7; D is possibly TRBD1 (6 bases). With 7 bases removed from V and 5 bases from J, the gap between germline ends came to 21 bases. From germline, CDR1 is ENHRY and CDR2 SYGVKD. The length of the CDR3 is 15 residues.

This clonotype turned up a few times. The chain is built from TRBV9 and TRBJ2-2; D is ambiguous. V was pared by 4 bases and J by 9 bases, with 16 bases between. The CDR3 runs 14 residues. The germline CDR1 and CDR2 sequences are SGDLS and YYNGEE. The chain's CDR3 is CASSPLTVSRELFF. In DNA form, the CDR3 reads TGTGCCAGCAGCCCCCTTACAGTGTCTCGGGAGCTGTTTTTT.

This clonotype was observed at least ten times. The chain joins TRBV18 to TRBJ1-2; D might be TRBD1 (6 bases). Germline CDR1 KGHSH, CDR2 LQKENI. V lost 5 bases and J lost 8, with 12 bases in between. The length of the CDR3 is 12 residues. This CDR3 reads CASSTGSWGYTF. The CDR3 coding sequence is TGTGCCAGCTCAACAGGGTCTTGGGGCTACACCTTC.